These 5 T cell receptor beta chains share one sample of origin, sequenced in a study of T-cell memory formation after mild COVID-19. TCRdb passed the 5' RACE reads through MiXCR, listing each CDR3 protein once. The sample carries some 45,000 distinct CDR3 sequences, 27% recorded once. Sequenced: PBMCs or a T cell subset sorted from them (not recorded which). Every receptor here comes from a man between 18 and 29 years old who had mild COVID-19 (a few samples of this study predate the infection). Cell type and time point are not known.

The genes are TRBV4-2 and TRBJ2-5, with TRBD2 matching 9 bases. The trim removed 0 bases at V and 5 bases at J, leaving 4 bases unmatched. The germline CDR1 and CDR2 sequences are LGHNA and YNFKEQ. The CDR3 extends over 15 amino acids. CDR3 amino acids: CASSQEASGVETQYF. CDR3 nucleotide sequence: TGTGCCAGCAGCCAAGAGGCTAGCGGGGTGGAGACCCAGTACTTC.

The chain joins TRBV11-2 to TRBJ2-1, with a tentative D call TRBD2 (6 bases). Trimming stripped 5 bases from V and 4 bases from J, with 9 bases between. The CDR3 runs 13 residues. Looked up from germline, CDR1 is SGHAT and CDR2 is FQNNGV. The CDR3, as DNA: TGTGCCAGCAGCATGGGACTGTACAATGAGCAGTTCTTC. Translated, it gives CASSMGLYNEQFF.

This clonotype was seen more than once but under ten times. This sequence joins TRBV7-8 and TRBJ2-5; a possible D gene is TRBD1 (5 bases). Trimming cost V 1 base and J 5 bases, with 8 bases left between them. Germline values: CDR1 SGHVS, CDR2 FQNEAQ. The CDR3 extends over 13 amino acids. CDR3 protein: CASSLEGPETQYF. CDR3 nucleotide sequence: TGTGCCAGCAGCTTAGAGGGGCCGGAGACCCAGTACTTC.

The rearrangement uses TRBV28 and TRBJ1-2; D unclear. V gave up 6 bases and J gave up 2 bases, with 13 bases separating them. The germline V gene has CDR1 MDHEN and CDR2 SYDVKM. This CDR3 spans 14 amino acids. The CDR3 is CASRPTRNNYGYTF. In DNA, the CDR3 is TGTGCCAGCAGACCGACCAGGAACAACTATGGCTACACCTTC.

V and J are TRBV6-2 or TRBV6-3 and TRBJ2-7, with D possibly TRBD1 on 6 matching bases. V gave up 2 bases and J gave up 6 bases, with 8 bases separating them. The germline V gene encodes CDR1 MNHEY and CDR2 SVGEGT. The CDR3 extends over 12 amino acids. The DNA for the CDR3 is TGTGCCAGCAGTTACACGGACAGCGAGCAGTACTTC. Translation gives CASSYTDSEQYF.